This is a list of T cell receptor beta chains from one sample in a study of blood T cell repertoires in COVID-19. The data were produced by immunoSEQ multiplex PCR, yet TCRdb's version contains in-frame clones alone and is incomplete. Seen here are under 250,000 clones, under 90% observed once, and the top ten hold around a tenth. The sequencing sample was made of peripheral blood. These receptors all stem from a man aged 45-65 years with COVID-19, enrolled during active disease. Each CDR3 is given with its conserved first and last residue. A D gene is named only where the DNA matches it firmly. Only part of the rows carry a size: once, few, many, or a class if the clone is expanded.

D gene: .; V gene: TRBV11-2; clone size: .; J gene: TRBJ1-1; CDR3 protein: CASSHLGTEAFF; CDR3 DNA: TGTGCCAGCAGCCACCTAGGTACTGAAGCTTTCTTT
D gene: TRBD1; V gene: TRBV19; clone size: .; J gene: TRBJ2-6; CDR3 protein: CASSLLDFFVDRTRPRANVLTF; CDR3 DNA: TGTGCCAGTAGTCTCCTTGATTTCTTTGTGGACAGGACCCGTCCCAGAGCCAACGTCCTGACTTTC
D gene: TRBD2; V gene: TRBV28; clone size: .; J gene: TRBJ2-2; CDR3 protein: CASSRGGPNTGELFF; CDR3 DNA: TGTGCCAGCAGTCGGGGGGGACCTAACACCGGGGAGCTGTTTTTT
D gene: TRBD1; V gene: TRBV14; clone size: .; J gene: TRBJ1-2; CDR3 protein: CASSRNSGTGGLWGYTF; CDR3 DNA: TGTGCCAGCAGCCGGAACTCCGGGACAGGGGGCCTTTGGGGCTACACCTTC
D gene: .; V gene: TRBV6-1; clone size: .; J gene: TRBJ2-3; CDR3 protein: CASSVTGTNGGDTQYF; CDR3 DNA: TGTGCCAGCAGTGTCACTGGGACGAATGGAGGGGATACGCAGTATTTT
D gene: TRBD1; V gene: TRBV19; clone size: .; J gene: TRBJ2-7; CDR3 protein: CASSDRDRGSYEQYF; CDR3 DNA: TGTGCCAGTAGTGACCGGGACAGGGGCTCCTACGAGCAGTACTTC
D gene: .; V gene: TRBV5-1; clone size: few; J gene: TRBJ2-7; CDR3 protein: CASTIGGWRGVSYEQYF; CDR3 DNA: TGCGCCAGCACCATTGGAGGTTGGCGGGGAGTGTCGTACGAGCAGTACTTC
D gene: TRBD2; V gene: TRBV3-1/TRBV3-2; clone size: once; J gene: TRBJ2-7; CDR3 protein: CASSLQRGSGYEQYF; CDR3 DNA: TGTGCCAGCAGCCTACAGCGGGGGTCAGGTTACGAGCAGTACTTC
D gene: .; V gene: TRBV30; clone size: .; J gene: TRBJ1-6; CDR3 protein: CAWSVLWSPLHF; CDR3 DNA: TGTGCCTGGAGTGTACTTTGGTCACCCCTCCACTTT
D gene: TRBD2; V gene: TRBV9; clone size: once; J gene: TRBJ2-3; CDR3 protein: CASSEKLGGIPDTQYF; CDR3 DNA: TGTGCCAGCAGCGAAAAGCTGGGAGGGATTCCAGATACGCAGTATTTT
D gene: TRBD1; V gene: TRBV7-8; clone size: .; J gene: TRBJ2-7; CDR3 protein: CASSSPMGTGKSEQYF; CDR3 DNA: TGTGCCAGCAGCTCACCTATGGGGACAGGGAAGAGCGAGCAGTACTTC
D gene: TRBD1; V gene: TRBV5-1; clone size: .; J gene: TRBJ2-6; CDR3 protein: CASSLGQGNAGANVLTF; CDR3 DNA: TGCGCCAGCAGCTTGGGACAGGGAAATGCTGGGGCCAACGTCCTGACTTTC
D gene: .; V gene: TRBV4-3; clone size: .; J gene: TRBJ2-7; CDR3 protein: CASSQDPGSSYEQYF; CDR3 DNA: TGCGCCAGCAGCCAAGACCCCGGGAGCTCCTACGAGCAGTACTTC
D gene: .; V gene: TRBV30; clone size: .; J gene: TRBJ2-7; CDR3 protein: CAWSVSGSSYEQYF; CDR3 DNA: TGTGCCTGGAGTGTATCCGGGAGTTCCTACGAGCAGTACTTC
D gene: TRBD2; V gene: TRBV7-9; clone size: once; J gene: TRBJ2-1; CDR3 protein: CASSAPGTSFFSDEQFF; CDR3 DNA: TGTGCCAGCAGCGCCCCCGGGACTAGCTTTTTTTCTGATGAGCAGTTCTTC
D gene: TRBD2; V gene: TRBV5-1; clone size: .; J gene: TRBJ2-1; CDR3 protein: CASSLLAGSYNEQFF; CDR3 DNA: TGCGCCAGCAGCTTACTAGCGGGTTCCTACAATGAGCAGTTCTTC
D gene: TRBD2; V gene: TRBV4-3; clone size: .; J gene: TRBJ2-1; CDR3 protein: CASSARLAGHEQFF; CDR3 DNA: TGCGCCAGCAGCGCTCGACTAGCGGGGCATGAGCAGTTCTTC
D gene: TRBD1; V gene: TRBV7-6; clone size: .; J gene: TRBJ1-5; CDR3 protein: CASSLGTGLSSNQPQHF; CDR3 DNA: TGTGCCAGCAGCTTAGGGACAGGGCTTTCTAGCAATCAGCCCCAGCATTTT